The clone carrying this T cell receptor (beta chain) was counted a few times. The data were produced by immunoSEQ multiplex PCR, yet TCRdb's version contains in-frame clones alone and is incomplete. This table holds hundreds of thousands of clones, 65% to 90% found once. The data belong to a study of blood T cell repertoires in COVID-19. Study summary: Donors in the United States, Italy and Spain gave samples during acute or convalescent COVID-19.

The length of the CDR3 is 13 residues. V gave up 5 bases and J gave up 2 bases; unmatched junction bases: 1. The sequence came from a woman in her 50s with acute or convalescent COVID-19. Sequencing input: peripheral blood. The genes are TRBV12-3 or TRBV12-4 and TRBJ2-5, with 8 bases aligning to TRBD2. The DNA of the CDR3 is TGTGCCAGCAGTGAGCGGGGGCAAGAGACCCAGTACTTC. Its translation is CASSERGQETQYF.